The rows below give T cell receptor beta chains drawn from one sample of a study of shared clonotypes between healthy human individuals. Method: immunoSEQ multiplex PCR; TCRdb's copy keeps in-frame clones and lacks some. Of about 560,000 clones in the sample, around 81% were seen once. Sequenced input: PBMCs. All receptors derive from a woman in her 40s in good health. Some clones in this sample may be carry-over from other donors' samples. CDR3s leave out the opening cysteine and the closing phenylalanine or tryptophan.

v_gene: TRBV29-1; j_gene: TRBJ1-1; CDR3aa: GASYQGNTEAF
v_gene: TRBV4-2; j_gene: TRBJ2-4; CDR3aa: ASSQQPHRTKNIQY
v_gene: TRBV19; j_gene: TRBJ1-1; CDR3aa: ASSIGGQGAMNTEAF
v_gene: TRBV30; j_gene: TRBJ2-3; CDR3aa: AWSLGTSGNTDTQY
v_gene: TRBV11-2; j_gene: TRBJ2-1; CDR3aa: ASSLDWTIGLAARPNEQF
v_gene: TRBV13; j_gene: TRBJ2-1; CDR3aa: ASSPQPQGLLNEQF
v_gene: TRBV7-2; j_gene: TRBJ2-5; CDR3aa: ASSTNPQETQY
v_gene: TRBV25-1; j_gene: TRBJ2-3; CDR3aa: ASSEYSGSRTDTQY
v_gene: TRBV6-1; j_gene: TRBJ2-7; CDR3aa: ATTTGEQY
v_gene: TRBV25-1; j_gene: TRBJ2-3; CDR3aa: ASSEFISGRVYTQY
v_gene: TRBV27; j_gene: TRBJ2-4; CDR3aa: ASRHLAKNIQY
v_gene: TRBV5-1; j_gene: TRBJ2-5; CDR3aa: ASSSPGTSDNQETQY
v_gene: TRBV4-1; j_gene: TRBJ2-5; CDR3aa: ASSQGGPSSGAVQETQY
v_gene: TRBV30; j_gene: TRBJ1-1; CDR3aa: AWRGENTEAF
v_gene: TRBV19; j_gene: TRBJ2-6; CDR3aa: ASSMGQHLTSGANVLT
v_gene: TRBV2; j_gene: TRBJ2-3; CDR3aa: ASSDRSGGTTDTQY
v_gene: TRBV4-1; j_gene: TRBJ1-1; CDR3aa: ASSQWTGALNTEAF
v_gene: TRBV5-6; j_gene: TRBJ2-3; CDR3aa: ASSLRLEGTDTQY
v_gene: TRBV4-2; j_gene: TRBJ2-6; CDR3aa: ASSQDPQGSGANVLT
v_gene: TRBV7-2; j_gene: TRBJ2-5; CDR3aa: ASSQGSGGETQY
v_gene: TRBV15; j_gene: TRBJ2-7; CDR3aa: ATSRVTGGYEQY
v_gene: TRBV30; j_gene: TRBJ1-1; CDR3aa: AWSFRNTEAF
v_gene: TRBV6-1; j_gene: TRBJ2-3; CDR3aa: ASSRGGSTDTQY
v_gene: TRBV18; j_gene: TRBJ1-1; CDR3aa: ASSPDRGVNTEAF
v_gene: TRBV5-1; j_gene: TRBJ2-1; CDR3aa: ASSLALAGYEQF
v_gene: TRBV29-1; j_gene: TRBJ2-1; CDR3aa: SVRPWESYNEQF
v_gene: TRBV28; j_gene: TRBJ2-7; CDR3aa: ASSALDRHPYEQY
v_gene: TRBV28; j_gene: TRBJ2-7; CDR3aa: ASSPRLTGLYEQY
v_gene: TRBV7-6; j_gene: TRBJ2-5; CDR3aa: ASSLSKQETQY
v_gene: TRBV28; j_gene: TRBJ1-2; CDR3aa: ASSFPQQGQDGYT
v_gene: TRBV7-9; j_gene: TRBJ2-1; CDR3aa: ASSLGWGRYNEQF
v_gene: TRBV27; j_gene: TRBJ2-7; CDR3aa: ASRGRTGHEQY
v_gene: TRBV15; j_gene: TRBJ2-7; CDR3aa: ATSRDSAGGYEQY
v_gene: TRBV7-3; j_gene: TRBJ2-1; CDR3aa: ASSLGPRDRYNEQF
v_gene: TRBV30; j_gene: TRBJ1-5; CDR3aa: AWSVRGGGQPQH
v_gene: TRBV2; j_gene: TRBJ1-5; CDR3aa: ASSETRGNQPQH
v_gene: TRBV5-1; j_gene: TRBJ1-2; CDR3aa: ASSRDGTNYGYT
v_gene: TRBV21-1; j_gene: TRBJ2-1; CDR3aa: ASSKATLDRGLFHEQF
v_gene: TRBV19; j_gene: TRBJ1-5; CDR3aa: ASSTTGVKQPQH
v_gene: TRBV28; j_gene: TRBJ2-3; CDR3aa: ASKPPGTRTDTQY
v_gene: TRBV5-1; j_gene: TRBJ1-4; CDR3aa: ASSRDRAEEKLF
v_gene: TRBV15; j_gene: TRBJ2-7; CDR3aa: ATSRDGQGVGEQY
v_gene: TRBV7-6; j_gene: TRBJ2-7; CDR3aa: ASSPEGGQGGWNEQY
v_gene: TRBV5-1; j_gene: -; CDR3aa: ASSPRLEINTGELF
v_gene: TRBV7-3; j_gene: TRBJ2-3; CDR3aa: ASSLSGRADTQY
v_gene: TRBV11-2; j_gene: TRBJ2-1; CDR3aa: ASSLVRAALAGDNEQF
v_gene: TRBV18; j_gene: TRBJ2-7; CDR3aa: ASSQPEQY
v_gene: TRBV7-2; j_gene: TRBJ2-3; CDR3aa: ASSSASDTQY
v_gene: TRBV4-3; j_gene: TRBJ1-2; CDR3aa: ASTQDRTSGYT
v_gene: TRBV13; j_gene: TRBJ2-2; CDR3aa: ASSPRQGAAPGELF